A single sample is the source of the 14 T cell receptor beta chains below, sequenced in a study of control samples from healthy donors and cancer patients. Produced via immunoSEQ multiplex PCR; TCRdb's table is partial and in-frame only. The sample lists about 97,000 clones; around 90% were seen once. The sequencing input was blood. Receptor source: a woman aged 18-29 years in good health.

The chain links TRBV9 to TRBJ1-6; tentatively, D is TRBD1 (6 bases). The CDR3 has 15 amino acids. CDR1 is SGDLS and CDR2 is YYNGEE in the germline V gene. V lost 3 bases, J lost 6 bases, and 13 bases lay in between. Here the CDR3 DNA reads TGTGCCAGCAGCGGCGGAGGGGGAGGTAATTCACCCCTCCACTTT. Its protein product is CASSGGGGGNSPLHF.

This sequence joins TRBV14 and TRBJ1-1, with D perhaps matching TRBD1 (5 bases). The germline CDR1 and CDR2 sequences are SGHDN and FVKESK. The CDR3 extends over 14 amino acids. The V end was cut by 1 base, the J end by 0 bases, with 6 bases between. This CDR3 is CASSQVRVNTEAFF. CDR3 DNA: TGTGCCAGCAGCCAAGTCAGGGTGAACACTGAAGCTTTCTTT.

The V gene is TRBV6-5, the J gene TRBJ2-7, with D tentatively TRBD1 or TRBD2 (5 bases each). Trimming shortened V by 0 bases and J by 0 bases, and 9 bases separated the two germline ends. This CDR3 region has 15 residues. Germline lookup yields CDR1 MNHEY and CDR2 SVGAGI. In DNA form, the CDR3 reads TGTGCCAGCAGTTACTCGAGGGACCACTCCTACGAGCAGTACTTC. Amino acids: CASSYSRDHSYEQYF.

The V call is TRBV6-1, the J call TRBJ2-2, with a possible D match to TRBD2 (5 bases). This CDR3 spans 17 amino acids. V lost 4 bases to trimming and J lost 0 bases, with 15 bases between them. Germline V gives CDR1 MNHNS, CDR2 SASEGT. This CDR3 reads CASSARVSAANTGELFF. The CDR3 nucleotides are TGTGCCAGCAGTGCGCGGGTATCGGCCGCGAACACCGGGGAGCTGTTTTTT.

The V call is TRBV18, the J call TRBJ1-2; 7 nucleotides match TRBD1. The V and J ends lost 3 bases and 4 bases, in that order; junction bases with no gene match: 11. This CDR3 region has 16 residues. In germline, CDR1 is KGHSH, CDR2 LQKENI. In DNA, the CDR3 is TGTGCCAGCTCACCCCAGGGACAGCTACTCACCTATGGCTACACCTTC. It is translated as CASSPQGQLLTYGYTF.

This clone was recorded many times. The gene calls are TRBV11-3 and TRBJ2-3; the D gene is possibly TRBD2 (5 bases). CDR1 is SGHNT, CDR2 YENEEA, per germline. V was cut by 5 bases and J by 3 bases, with 9 bases left in between. CDR3 length: 13 residues. DNA of the CDR3: TGTGCCAGCAGCAAGGGAGTGACAGATACGCAGTATTTT. Amino acid sequence: CASSKGVTDTQYF.

V is TRBV19 and J is TRBJ1-5, with D perhaps TRBD1 (5 bases). The CDR3 consists of 13 residues. Germline assignment: CDR1 LNHDA and CDR2 SQIVND (reference sequence). Trimming took off 3 bases at V and 4 bases at J, with 7 bases between the two ends. CDR3 DNA sequence: TGTGCCAGTAGTATGACAGTTAATCAGCCCCAGCATTTT. Amino acids: CASSMTVNQPQHF. Supplemented by reference TRBV19 and TRBJ1-5, the full variable domain reads DGGITQSPKYLFRKEGQNVTLSCEQNLNHDAMYWYRQDPGQGLRLIYYSQIVNDFQKGDIAEGYSVSREKKESFPLTVTSAQKNPTAFYLCASSMTVNQPQHFGDGTRLSIL.

The chain employs TRBV25-1 and TRBJ1-4; D remains ambiguous. V was trimmed by 3 bases and J by 5 bases, leaving 16 bases between them. The CDR3 is made up of 16 amino acids. CDR1 and CDR2 (germline): MGHDK, SYGVNS. The CDR3 protein is CASSEGAERRNEKLFF. CDR3 nucleotides: TGTGCCAGCAGTGAGGGAGCAGAAAGGAGGAATGAAAAACTGTTTTTT. The entire variable domain, with the rest obtained from reference TRBV25-1 and TRBJ1-4, is as follows: EADIYQTPRYLVIGTGKKITLECSQTMGHDKMYWYQQDPGMELHLIHYSYGVNSTEKGDLSSESTVSRIRTEHFPLTLESARPSHTSQYLCASSEGAERRNEKLFFGSGTQLSVL.

The rearrangement joins TRBV29-1 to TRBJ2-1; 7 nucleotides agree with TRBD1. Per the germline V gene, CDR1 is SQVTM and CDR2 is ANQGSEA. The trim removed 5 bases at V and 6 bases at J, leaving 10 bases unmatched. This CDR3 spans 14 amino acids. Here the CDR3 DNA reads TGCAGCGTTCTACGGACAGGCCATTTCAATGAGCAGTTCTTC. Residues: CSVLRTGHFNEQFF.

J is TRBJ2-3 and V is TRBV27, with 11 nucleotides matching TRBD2. The germline gives CDR1 MNHEY, CDR2 SMNVEV (reference sequence). CDR3 length equals 16 residues. With 3 bases clipped from V and 3 bases from J, the junction kept 5 bases outside the gene matches. CDR3 loop: CASSFLLAGGTDTQYF. The CDR3 nucleotides are TGTGCCAGCAGTTTCCTTTTAGCGGGGGGGACAGATACGCAGTATTTT.

CDR3 in amino acids: CASSSRLPGQHQPQHF. The CDR3 DNA follows: TGTGCCAGCAGTTCCAGACTCCCGGGGCAGCATCAGCCCCAGCATTTT. This sequence joins TRBV28 and TRBJ1-5, with a possible D match to TRBD1 (5 bases). The CDR3 sequence is 16 residues long. The germline V gene encodes CDR1 MDHEN and CDR2 SYDVKM. V lost 4 bases and J lost 5, with 18 bases in between.

The V and J genes are TRBV7-3 and TRBJ2-5, with D perhaps TRBD2 (6 bases). The CDR3 contains 15 residues. V lost 0 bases and J 4 bases, leaving 12 bases between the germline ends. Germline CDR1 is SGHTA and CDR2 is FQGTGA. The CDR3 bases are TGTGCCAGCAGCTTAACTAGCGGAGGAGGAGAGACCCAGTACTTC. As protein: CASSLTSGGGETQYF.

The chain has TRBV4-3 and TRBJ1-6, with 7 positions matching TRBD1. The CDR3 covers 15 residues. With V trimmed by 0 bases and J by 9 bases, 5 bases remained unmatched. Germline lookup yields CDR1 LGHNA and CDR2 YSLEER. CDR3 coding DNA: TGCGCCAGCAGCCAAGAAACAGGGGATGGTTCACCCCTCCACTTT. Encoded protein: CASSQETGDGSPLHF.

Concerning this clone itself: Its ends do not fully match the called genes, so a read error is possible. The V call is TRBV5-4, the J call TRBJ2-5, with D perhaps TRBD1 (6 bases). The CDR3 has 16 residues. Per germline, CDR1 SGHNT and CDR2 YYREEE (reference sequence). The chain's CDR3 is CASSLGPRTDQETQYF. DNA of the CDR3: TGTGCCAGCAGTTTGGGACCAAGGACAGACCAAGAGACCCAGTACTTC.